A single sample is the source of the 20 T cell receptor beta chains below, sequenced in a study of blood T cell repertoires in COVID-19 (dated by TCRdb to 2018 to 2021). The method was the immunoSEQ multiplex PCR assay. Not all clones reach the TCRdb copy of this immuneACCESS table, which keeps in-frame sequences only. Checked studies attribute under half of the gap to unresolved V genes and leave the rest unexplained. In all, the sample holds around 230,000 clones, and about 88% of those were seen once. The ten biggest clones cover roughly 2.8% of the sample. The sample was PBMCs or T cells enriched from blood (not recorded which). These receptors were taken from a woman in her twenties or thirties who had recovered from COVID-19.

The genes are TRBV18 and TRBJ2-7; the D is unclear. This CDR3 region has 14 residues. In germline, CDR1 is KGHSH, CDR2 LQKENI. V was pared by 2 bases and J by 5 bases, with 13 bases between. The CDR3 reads CASSPGSGGDEQYF. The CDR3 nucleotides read TGTGCCAGCTCACCAGGTTCGGGTGGTGACGAGCAGTACTTC.

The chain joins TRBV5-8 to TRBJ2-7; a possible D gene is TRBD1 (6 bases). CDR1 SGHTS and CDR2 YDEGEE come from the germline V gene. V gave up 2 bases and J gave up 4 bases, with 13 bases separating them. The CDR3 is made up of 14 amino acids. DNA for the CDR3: TGTGCCAGCAGCTTTGGGGGCAGCGGATACGAGCAGTACTTC. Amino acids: CASSFGGSGYEQYF.

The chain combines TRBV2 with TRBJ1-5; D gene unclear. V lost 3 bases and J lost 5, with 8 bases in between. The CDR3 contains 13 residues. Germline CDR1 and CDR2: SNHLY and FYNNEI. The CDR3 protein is CASSDTVYQPQHF. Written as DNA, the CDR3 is TGTGCCAGCAGTGATACAGTATATCAGCCCCAGCATTTT.

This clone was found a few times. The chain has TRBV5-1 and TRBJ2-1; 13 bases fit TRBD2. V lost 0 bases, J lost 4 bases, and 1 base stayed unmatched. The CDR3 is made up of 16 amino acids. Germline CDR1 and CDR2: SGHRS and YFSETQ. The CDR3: CASSLETSGRYNEQFF. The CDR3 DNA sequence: TGCGCCAGCAGCTTGGAGACTAGCGGGAGGTACAATGAGCAGTTCTTC. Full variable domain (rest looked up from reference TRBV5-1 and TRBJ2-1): KAGVTQTPRYLIKTRGQQVTLSCSPISGHRSVSWYQQTPGQGLQFLFEYFSETQRNKGNFPGRFSGRQFSNSRSEMNVSTLELGDSALYLCASSLETSGRYNEQFFGPGTRLTVL.

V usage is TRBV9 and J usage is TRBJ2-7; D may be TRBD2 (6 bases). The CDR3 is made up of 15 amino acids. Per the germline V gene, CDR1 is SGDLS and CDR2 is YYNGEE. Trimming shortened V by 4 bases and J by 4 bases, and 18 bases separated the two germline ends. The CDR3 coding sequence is TGTGCCAGCAGCCCCCGAGGAGGGGAAGGTTACGAGCAGTACTTC. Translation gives CASSPRGGEGYEQYF.

The CDR3 loop is CASSEFEGSGNTIYF. CDR3 bases: TGTGCCAGCAGTGAATTTGAGGGCTCTGGAAACACCATATATTTT. The rearrangement links TRBV25-1 to TRBJ1-3, with D unclear. The V end was cut by 1 base, the J end by 0 bases, with 7 bases between. Germline CDR1 is MGHDK and CDR2 is SYGVNS. The CDR3 spans 15 residues.

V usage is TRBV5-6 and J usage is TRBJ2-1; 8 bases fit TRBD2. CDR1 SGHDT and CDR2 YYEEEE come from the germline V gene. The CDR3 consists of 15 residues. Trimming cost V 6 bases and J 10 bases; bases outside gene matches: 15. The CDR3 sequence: CASTPGLAINEEQFF. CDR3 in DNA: TGTGCCAGCACCCCTGGACTAGCCATCAATGAAGAGCAGTTCTTC.

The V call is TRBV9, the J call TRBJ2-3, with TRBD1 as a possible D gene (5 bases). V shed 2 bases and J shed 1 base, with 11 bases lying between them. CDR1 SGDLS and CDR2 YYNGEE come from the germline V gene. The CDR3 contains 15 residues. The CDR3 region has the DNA TGTGCCAGCAGCGTTCTGTCACAGGGCACAGATACGCAGTATTTT. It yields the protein CASSVLSQGTDTQYF.

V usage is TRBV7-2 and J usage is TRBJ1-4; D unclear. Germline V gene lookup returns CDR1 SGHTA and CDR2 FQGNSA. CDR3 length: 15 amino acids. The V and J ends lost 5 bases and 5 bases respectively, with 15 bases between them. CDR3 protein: CASSPIVGRNEKLFF. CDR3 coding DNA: TGTGCCAGCAGCCCGATCGTAGGGAGAAATGAAAAACTGTTTTTT.

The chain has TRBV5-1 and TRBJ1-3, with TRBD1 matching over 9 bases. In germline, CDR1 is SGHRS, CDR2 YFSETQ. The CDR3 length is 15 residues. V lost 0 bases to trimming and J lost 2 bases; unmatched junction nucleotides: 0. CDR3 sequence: CASSLDRGPGNTIYF. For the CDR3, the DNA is TGCGCCAGCAGCTTGGACAGGGGGCCTGGAAACACCATATATTTT.

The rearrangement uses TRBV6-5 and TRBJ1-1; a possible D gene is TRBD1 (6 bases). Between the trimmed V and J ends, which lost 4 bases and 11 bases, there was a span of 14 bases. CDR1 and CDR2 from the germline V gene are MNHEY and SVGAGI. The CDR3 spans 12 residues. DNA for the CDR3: TGTGCCAGCAGTTCATACAGGGCTGTGGCTTTCTTT. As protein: CASSSYRAVAFF.

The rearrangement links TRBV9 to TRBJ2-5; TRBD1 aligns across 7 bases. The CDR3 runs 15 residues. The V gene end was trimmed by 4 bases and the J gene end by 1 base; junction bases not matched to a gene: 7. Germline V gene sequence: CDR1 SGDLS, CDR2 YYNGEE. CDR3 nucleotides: TGTGCCAGCAGCCCGGAGACAGGGACCCAAGAGACCCAGTACTTC. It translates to CASSPETGTQETQYF.

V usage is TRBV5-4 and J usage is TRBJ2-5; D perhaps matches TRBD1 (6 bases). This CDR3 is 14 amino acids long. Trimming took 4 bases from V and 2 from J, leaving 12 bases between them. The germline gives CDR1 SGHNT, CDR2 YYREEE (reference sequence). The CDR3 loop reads CASSINRDQETQYF. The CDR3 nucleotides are TGTGCCAGCAGCATAAACAGGGATCAAGAGACCCAGTACTTC.

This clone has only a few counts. The CDR3 loop is CAISWDGGSYEQYF. DNA of the CDR3: TGTGCCATCAGTTGGGACGGGGGATCCTACGAGCAGTACTTC. V usage is TRBV10-3 and J usage is TRBJ2-7; D is possibly TRBD2 (6 bases). Germline lookup yields CDR1 ENHRY and CDR2 SYGVKD. The CDR3 spans 14 residues. V was shortened by 5 bases and J by 1 base, with 12 bases between the two germline ends.

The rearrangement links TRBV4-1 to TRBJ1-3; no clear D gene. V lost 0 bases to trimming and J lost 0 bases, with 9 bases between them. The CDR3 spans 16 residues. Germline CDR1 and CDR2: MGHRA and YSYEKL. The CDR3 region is CASSQDEPSSGNTIYF. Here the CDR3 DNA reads TGCGCCAGCAGCCAAGATGAACCCAGCTCTGGAAACACCATATATTTT.

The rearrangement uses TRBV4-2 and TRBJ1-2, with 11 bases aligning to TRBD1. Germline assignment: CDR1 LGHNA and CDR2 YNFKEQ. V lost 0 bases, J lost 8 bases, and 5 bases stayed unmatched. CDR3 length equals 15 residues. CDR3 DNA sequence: TGTGCCAGCAGCCAAGATGTGGGACAGGGGGTAGGCTACACCTTC. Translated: CASSQDVGQGVGYTF.

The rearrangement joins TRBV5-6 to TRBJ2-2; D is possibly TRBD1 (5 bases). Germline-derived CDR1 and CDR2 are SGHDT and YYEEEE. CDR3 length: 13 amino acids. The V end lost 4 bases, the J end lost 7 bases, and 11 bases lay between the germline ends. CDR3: CASSLGQHGELFF. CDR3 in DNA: TGTGCCAGCAGCCTTGGACAACACGGGGAGCTGTTTTTT.

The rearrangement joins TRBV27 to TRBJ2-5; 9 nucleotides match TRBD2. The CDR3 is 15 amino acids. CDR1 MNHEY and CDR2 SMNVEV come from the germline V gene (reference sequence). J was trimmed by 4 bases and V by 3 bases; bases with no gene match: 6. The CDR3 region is CASSFGGGAGETQYF. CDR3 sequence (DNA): TGTGCCAGCAGTTTTGGCGGGGGGGCCGGAGAGACCCAGTACTTC.

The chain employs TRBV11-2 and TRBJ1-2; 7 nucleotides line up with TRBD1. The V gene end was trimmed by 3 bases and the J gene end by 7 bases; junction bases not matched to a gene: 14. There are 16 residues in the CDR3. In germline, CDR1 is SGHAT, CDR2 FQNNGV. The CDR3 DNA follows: TGTGCCAGCAGCTTGCCGACCGACAGGGCAAGACGTGGCTACACCTTC. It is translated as CASSLPTDRARRGYTF.

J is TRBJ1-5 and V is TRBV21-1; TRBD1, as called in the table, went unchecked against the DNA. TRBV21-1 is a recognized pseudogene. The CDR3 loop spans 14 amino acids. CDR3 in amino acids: CASSKQGNGQPQHF. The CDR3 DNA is TGTGCCAGCAGCAAACAGGGAAACGGCCAGCCCCAGCATTTT.